The source of this T cell receptor (beta chain) is a study of T cell repertoires in cytomegalovirus infection. Overall study context: Public TCR beta signatures indicated both CMV infection and matching HLA type.

MiXCR, applied by TCRdb to the reads, yields one record per CDR3 protein. Here the sample spans hundreds of thousands of distinct CDR3 sequences, around 29% being singletons. This clonotype showed up just a few times. Its antigen remains unidentified. The sequence derives from a human donor in good health (CMV status not recorded). Some clones in this sample may be carry-over from other donors' samples. Here the sequenced sample was cultured PBMCs, taken from culture after CMV antigen stimulation.

The CDR3 sequence is CASSPGLARDNEQFF. The CDR3 DNA follows: TGTGCCAGCAGTCCCGGACTAGCGCGAGACAATGAGCAGTTCTTC. The V gene is TRBV27, the J gene TRBJ2-1, with 9 bases fitting TRBD2. CDR3 length: 15 residues. V trimming: 5 bases; J trimming: 5 bases; junction bases outside the gene matches: 7. Germline values: CDR1 MNHEY, CDR2 SMNVEV (reference sequence).